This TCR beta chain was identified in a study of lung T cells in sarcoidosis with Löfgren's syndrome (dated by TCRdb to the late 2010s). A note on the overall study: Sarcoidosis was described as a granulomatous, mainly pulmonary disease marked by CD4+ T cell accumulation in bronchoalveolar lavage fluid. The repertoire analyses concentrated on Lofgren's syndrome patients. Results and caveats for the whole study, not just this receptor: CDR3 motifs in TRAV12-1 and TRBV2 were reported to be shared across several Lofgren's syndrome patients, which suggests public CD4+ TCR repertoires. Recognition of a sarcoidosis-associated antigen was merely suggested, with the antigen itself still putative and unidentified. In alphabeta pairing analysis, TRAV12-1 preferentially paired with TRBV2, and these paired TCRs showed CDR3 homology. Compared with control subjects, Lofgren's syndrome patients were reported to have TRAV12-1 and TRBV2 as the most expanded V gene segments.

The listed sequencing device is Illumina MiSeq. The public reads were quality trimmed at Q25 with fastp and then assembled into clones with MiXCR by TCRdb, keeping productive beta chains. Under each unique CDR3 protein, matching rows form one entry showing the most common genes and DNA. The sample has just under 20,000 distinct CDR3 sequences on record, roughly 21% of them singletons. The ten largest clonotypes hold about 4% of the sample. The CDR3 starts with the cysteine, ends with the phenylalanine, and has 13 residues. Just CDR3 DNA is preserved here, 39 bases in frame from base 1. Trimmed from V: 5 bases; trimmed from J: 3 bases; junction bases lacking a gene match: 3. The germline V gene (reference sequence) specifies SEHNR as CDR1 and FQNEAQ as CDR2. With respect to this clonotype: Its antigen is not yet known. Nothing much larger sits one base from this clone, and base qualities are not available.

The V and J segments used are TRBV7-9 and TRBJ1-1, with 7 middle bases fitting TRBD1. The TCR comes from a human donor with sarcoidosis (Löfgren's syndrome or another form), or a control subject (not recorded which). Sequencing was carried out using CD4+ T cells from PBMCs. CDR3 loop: CASSPGTDTEAFF. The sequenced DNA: TGTGCCAGCAGCCCCGGGACAGACACTGAAGCTTTCTTT.